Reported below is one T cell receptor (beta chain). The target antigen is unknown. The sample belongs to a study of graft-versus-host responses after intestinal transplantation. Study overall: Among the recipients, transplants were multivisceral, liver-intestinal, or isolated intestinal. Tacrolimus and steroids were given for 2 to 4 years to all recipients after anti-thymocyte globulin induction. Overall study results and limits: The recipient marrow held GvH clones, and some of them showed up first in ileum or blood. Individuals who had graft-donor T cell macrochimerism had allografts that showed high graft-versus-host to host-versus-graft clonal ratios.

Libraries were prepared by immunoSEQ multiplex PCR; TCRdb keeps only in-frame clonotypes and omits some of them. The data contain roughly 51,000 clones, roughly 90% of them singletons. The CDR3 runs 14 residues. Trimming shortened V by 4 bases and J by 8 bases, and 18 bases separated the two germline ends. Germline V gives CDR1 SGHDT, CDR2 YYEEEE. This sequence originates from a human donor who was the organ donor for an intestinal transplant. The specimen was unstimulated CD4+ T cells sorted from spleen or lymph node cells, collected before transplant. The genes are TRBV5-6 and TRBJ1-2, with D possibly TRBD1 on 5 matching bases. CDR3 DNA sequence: TGTGCCAGCAGCATCCTACGGGGGGTAGGAGGCTACACCTTC. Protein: CASSILRGVGGYTF.